This TCR beta chain appears in the sequencing data of a study of blood T cell repertoires in COVID-19. Under the authors' procedure: Amplification from reference gene primers served as the basis for estimated nucleated cell counts. Sequencing used immunoSEQ multiplex PCR; TCRdb keeps in-frame clones, though not all of them. That table furnishes V, J and clone size, whereas the DNA furnished D and trimming. The sample yields fewer than 120,000 clones, 60% to 80% seen once. The V and J ends lost 8 bases and 6 bases, in that order; junction bases with no gene match: 7. CDR3 length equals 14 residues. Germline lookup yields CDR1 SNHLY and CDR2 FYNNEI. In its sample, this clone was seen a few times.

This receptor was obtained from a woman of 80 years or more with active or convalescent COVID-19. The sequencing sample was made of peripheral blood. The chain combines TRBV2 with TRBJ1-2; TRBD1 matches 12 bases. DNA for the CDR3: TGTGCCAGCTTCCGGGACAGGGGGCCGCATGGCTACACCTTC. Translated: CASFRDRGPHGYTF.